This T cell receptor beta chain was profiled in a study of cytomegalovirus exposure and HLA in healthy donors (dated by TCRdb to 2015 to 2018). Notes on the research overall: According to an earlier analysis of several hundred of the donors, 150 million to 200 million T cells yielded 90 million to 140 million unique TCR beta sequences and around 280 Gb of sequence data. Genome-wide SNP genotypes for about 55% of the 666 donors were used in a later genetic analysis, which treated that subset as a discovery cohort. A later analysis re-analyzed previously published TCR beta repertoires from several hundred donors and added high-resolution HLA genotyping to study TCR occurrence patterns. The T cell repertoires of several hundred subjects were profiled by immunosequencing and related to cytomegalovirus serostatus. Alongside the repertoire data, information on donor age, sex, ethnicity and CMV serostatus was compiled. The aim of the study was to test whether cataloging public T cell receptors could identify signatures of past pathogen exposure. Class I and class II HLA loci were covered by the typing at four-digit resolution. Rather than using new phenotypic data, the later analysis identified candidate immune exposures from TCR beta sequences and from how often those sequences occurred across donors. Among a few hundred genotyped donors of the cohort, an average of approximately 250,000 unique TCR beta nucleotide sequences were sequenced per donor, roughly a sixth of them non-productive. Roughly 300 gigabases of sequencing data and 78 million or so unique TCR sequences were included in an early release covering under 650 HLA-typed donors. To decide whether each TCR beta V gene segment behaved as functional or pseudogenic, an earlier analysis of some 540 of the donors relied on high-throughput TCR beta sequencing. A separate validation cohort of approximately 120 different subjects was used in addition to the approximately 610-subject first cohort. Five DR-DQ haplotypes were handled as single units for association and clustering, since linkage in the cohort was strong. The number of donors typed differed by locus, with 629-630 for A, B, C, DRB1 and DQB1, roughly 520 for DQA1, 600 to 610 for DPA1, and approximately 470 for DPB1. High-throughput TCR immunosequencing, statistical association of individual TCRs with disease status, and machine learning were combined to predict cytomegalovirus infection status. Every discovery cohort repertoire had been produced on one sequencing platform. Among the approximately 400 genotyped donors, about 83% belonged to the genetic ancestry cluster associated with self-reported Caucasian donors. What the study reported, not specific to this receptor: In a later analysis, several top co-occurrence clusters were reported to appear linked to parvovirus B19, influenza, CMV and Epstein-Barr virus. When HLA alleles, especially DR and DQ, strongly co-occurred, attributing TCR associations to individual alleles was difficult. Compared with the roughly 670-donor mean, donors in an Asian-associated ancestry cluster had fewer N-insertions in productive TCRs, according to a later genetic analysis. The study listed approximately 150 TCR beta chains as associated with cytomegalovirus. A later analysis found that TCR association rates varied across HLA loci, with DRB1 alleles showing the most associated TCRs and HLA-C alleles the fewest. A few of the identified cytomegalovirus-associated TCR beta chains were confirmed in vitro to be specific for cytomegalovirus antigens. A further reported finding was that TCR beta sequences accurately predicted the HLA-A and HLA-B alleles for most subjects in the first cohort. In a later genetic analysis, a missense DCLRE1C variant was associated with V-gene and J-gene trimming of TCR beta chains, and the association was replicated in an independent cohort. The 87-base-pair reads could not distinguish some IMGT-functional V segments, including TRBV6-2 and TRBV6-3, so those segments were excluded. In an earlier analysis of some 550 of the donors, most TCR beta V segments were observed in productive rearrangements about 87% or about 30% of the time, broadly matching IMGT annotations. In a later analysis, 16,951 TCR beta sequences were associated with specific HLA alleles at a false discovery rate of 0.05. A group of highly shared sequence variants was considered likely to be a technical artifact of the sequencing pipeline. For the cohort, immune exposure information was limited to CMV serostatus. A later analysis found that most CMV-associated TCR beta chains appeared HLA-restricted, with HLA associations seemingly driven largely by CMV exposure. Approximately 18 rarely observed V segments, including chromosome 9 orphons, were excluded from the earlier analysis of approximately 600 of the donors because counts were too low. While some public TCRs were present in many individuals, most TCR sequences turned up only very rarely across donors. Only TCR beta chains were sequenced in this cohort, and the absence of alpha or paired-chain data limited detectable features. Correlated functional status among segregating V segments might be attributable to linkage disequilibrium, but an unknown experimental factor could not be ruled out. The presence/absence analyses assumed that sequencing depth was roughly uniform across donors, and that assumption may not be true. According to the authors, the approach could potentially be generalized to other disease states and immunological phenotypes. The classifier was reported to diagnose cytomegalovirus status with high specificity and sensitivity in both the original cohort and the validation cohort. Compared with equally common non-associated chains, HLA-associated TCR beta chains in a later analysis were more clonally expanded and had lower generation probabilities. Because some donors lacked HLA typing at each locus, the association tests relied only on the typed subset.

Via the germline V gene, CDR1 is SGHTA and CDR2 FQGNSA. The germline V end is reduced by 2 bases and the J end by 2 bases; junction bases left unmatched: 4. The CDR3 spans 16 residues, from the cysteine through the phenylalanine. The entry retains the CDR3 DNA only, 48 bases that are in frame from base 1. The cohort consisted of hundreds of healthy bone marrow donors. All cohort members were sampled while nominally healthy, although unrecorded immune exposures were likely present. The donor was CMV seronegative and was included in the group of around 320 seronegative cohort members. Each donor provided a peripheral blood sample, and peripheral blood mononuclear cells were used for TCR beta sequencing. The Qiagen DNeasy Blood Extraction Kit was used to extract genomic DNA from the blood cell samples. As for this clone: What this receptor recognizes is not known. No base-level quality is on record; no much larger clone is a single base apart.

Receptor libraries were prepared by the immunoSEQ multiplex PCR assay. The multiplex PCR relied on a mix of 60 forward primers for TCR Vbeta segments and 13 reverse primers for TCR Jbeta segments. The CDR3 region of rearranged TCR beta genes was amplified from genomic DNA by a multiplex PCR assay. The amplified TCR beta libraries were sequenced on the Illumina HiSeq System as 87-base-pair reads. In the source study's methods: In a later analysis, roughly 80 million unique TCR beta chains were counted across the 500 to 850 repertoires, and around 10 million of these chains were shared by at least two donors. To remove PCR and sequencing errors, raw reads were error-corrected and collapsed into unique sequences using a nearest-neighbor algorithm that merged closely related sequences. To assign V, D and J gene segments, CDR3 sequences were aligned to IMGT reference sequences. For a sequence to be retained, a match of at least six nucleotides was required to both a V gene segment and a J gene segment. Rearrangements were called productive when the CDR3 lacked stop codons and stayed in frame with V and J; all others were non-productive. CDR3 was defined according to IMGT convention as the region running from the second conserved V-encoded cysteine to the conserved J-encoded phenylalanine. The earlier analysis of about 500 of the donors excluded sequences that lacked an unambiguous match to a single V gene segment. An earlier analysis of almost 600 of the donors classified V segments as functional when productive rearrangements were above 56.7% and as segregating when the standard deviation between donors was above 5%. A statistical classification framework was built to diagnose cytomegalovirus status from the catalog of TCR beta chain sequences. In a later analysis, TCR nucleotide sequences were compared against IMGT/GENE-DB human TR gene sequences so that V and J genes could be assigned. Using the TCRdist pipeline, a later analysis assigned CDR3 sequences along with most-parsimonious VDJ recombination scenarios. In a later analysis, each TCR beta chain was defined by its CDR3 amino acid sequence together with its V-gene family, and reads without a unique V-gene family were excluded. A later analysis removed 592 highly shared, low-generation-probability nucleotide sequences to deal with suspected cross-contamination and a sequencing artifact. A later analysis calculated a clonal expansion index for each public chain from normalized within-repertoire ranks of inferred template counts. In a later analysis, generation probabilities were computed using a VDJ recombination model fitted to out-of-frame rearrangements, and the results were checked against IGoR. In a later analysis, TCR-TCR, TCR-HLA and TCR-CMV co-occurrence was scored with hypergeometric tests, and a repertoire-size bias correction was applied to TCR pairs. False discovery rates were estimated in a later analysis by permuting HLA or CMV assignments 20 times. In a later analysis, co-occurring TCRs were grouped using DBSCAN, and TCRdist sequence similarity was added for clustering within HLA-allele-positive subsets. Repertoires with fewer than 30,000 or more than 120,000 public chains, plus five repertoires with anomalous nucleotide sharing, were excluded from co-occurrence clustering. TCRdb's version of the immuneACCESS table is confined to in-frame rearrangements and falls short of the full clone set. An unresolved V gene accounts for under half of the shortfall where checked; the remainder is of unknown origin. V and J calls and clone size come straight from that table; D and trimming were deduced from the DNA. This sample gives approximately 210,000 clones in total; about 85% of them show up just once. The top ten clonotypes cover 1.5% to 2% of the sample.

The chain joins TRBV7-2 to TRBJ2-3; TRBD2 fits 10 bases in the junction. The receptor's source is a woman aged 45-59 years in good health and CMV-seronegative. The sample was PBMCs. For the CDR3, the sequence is CASSLQAGGPTDTQYF. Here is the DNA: TGTGCCAGCAGCTTACAAGCGGGGGGGCCCACAGATACGCAGTATTTT.